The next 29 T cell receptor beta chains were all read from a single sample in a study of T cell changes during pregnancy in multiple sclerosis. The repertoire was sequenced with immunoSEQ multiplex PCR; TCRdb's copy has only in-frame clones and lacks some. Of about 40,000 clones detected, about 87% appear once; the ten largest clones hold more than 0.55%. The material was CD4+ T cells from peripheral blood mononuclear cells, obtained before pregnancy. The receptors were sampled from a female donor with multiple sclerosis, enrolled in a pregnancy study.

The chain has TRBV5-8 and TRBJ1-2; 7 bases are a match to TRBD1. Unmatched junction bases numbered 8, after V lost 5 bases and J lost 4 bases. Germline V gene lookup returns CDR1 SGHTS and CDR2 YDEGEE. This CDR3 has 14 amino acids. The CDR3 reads CASRKTGVAYGYTF. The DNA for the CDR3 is TGTGCCAGCAGGAAAACAGGGGTGGCCTATGGCTACACCTTC.

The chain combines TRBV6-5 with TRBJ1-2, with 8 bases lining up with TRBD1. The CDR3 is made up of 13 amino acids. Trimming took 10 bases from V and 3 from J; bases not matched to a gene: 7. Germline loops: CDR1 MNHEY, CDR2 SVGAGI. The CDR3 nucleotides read TGTGCCACAAGGACAGGGAGAGACTATGGCTACACCTTC. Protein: CATRTGRDYGYTF.

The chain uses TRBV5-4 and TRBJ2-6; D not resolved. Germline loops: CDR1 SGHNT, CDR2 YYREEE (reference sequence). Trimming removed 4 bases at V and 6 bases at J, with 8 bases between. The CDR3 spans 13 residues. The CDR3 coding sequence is TGTGCCAGCAGCCCCCTCCTGGCCAACGTCCTGACTTTC. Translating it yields CASSPLLANVLTF.

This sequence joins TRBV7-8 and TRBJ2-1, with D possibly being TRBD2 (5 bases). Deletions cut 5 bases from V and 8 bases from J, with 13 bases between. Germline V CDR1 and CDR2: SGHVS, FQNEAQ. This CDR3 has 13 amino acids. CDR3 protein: CASSPPRRDEQFF. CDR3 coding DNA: TGTGCCAGCAGCCCCCCCCGGCGGGATGAGCAGTTCTTC. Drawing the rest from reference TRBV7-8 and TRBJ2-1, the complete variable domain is GAGVSQSPRYKVAKRGQDVALRCDPISGHVSLFWYQQALGQGPEFLTYFQNEAQLDKSGLPSDRFFAERPEGSVSTLKIQRTQQEDSAVYLCASSPPRRDEQFFGPGTRLTVL.

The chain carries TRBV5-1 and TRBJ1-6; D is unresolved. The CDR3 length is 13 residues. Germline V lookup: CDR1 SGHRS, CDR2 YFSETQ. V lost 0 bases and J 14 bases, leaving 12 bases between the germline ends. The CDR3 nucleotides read TGCGCCAGCAGCTTGGCGCCACCGGAGACCCTCCACTTT. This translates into CASSLAPPETLHF.

DNA of the CDR3: TGTGCCAGCAGTCGGTCCGGAAACACCATATATTTT. This gives the protein CASSRSGNTIYF. This chain joins TRBV2 and TRBJ1-3; no clear D gene. CDR3 size: 12 residues. With 5 bases removed from V and 4 bases from J, the gap between germline ends came to 6 bases. The germline CDR1 and CDR2 sequences are SNHLY and FYNNEI.

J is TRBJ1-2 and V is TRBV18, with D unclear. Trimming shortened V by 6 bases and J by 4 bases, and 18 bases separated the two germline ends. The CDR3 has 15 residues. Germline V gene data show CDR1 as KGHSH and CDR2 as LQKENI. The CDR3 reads CASSPGGQSFYGYTF. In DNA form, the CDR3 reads TGTGCCAGCTCGCCGGGAGGGCAGAGTTTCTATGGCTACACCTTC.

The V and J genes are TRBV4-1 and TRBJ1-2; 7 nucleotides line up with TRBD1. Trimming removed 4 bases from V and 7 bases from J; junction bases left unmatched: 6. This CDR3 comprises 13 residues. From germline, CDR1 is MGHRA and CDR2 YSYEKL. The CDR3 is CASSPPRTGGYTF. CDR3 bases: TGCGCCAGCAGCCCCCCCCGGACAGGTGGCTACACCTTC.

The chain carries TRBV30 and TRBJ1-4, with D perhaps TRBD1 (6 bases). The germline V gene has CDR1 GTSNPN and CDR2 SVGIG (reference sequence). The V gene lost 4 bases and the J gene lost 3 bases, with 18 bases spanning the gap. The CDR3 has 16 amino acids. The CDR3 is CAWKGRRGASNEKLFF. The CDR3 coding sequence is TGTGCCTGGAAGGGCCGGCGGGGGGCTTCTAATGAAAAACTGTTTTTT.

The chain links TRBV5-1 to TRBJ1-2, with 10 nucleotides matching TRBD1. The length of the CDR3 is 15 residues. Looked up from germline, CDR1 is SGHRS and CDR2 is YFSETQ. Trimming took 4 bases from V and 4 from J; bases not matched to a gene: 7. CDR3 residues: CASSPDRGRSYGYTF. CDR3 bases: TGCGCCAGCAGCCCCGACAGGGGGCGAAGCTATGGCTACACCTTC.

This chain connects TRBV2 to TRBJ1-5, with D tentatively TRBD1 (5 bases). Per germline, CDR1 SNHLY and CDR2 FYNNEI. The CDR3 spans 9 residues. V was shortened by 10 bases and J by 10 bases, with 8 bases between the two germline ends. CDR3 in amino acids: CATGEPQHF. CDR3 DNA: TGTGCCACGGGGGAACCCCAGCATTTT.

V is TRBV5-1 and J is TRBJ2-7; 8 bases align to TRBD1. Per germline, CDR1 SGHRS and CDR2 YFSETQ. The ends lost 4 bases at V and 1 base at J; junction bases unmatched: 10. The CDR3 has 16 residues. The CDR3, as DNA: TGCGCCAGCAGCCTCATCGGACAGGGCCGATCCTACGAGCAGTACTTC. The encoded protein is CASSLIGQGRSYEQYF.

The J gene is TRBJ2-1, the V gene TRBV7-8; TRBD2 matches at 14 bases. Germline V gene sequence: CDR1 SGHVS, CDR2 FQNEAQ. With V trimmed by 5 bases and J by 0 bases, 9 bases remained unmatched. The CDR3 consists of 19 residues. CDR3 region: CASSRRTSGGPSSYNEQFF. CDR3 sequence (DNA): TGTGCCAGCAGCCGAAGGACTAGCGGGGGGCCGAGCTCCTACAATGAGCAGTTCTTC.

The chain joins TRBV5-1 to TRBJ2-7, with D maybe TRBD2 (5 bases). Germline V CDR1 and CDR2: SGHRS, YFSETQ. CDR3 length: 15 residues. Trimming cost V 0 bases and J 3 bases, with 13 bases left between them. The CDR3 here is CASSLGASTSYEQYF. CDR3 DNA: TGCGCCAGCAGCTTGGGGGCCTCTACTAGCTACGAGCAGTACTTC.

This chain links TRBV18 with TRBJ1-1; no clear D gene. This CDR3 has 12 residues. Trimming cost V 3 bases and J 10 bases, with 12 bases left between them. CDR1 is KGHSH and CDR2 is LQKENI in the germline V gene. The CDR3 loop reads CASSPRGPGAFF. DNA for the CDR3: TGTGCCAGCTCACCGCGAGGGCCGGGAGCTTTCTTT.

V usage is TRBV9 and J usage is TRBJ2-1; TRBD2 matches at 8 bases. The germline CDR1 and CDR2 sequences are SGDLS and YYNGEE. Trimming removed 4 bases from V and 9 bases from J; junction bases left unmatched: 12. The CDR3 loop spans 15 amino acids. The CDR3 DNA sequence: TGTGCCAGCAGCCAGGACGAGCGGGGGCGAATTGAGCAGTTCTTC. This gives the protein CASSQDERGRIEQFF.

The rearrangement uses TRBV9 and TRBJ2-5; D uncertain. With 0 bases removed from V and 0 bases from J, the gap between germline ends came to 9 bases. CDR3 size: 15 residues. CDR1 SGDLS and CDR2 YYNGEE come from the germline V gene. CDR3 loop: CASSVDPTDQETQYF. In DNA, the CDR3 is TGTGCCAGCAGCGTAGACCCCACGGACCAAGAGACCCAGTACTTC.

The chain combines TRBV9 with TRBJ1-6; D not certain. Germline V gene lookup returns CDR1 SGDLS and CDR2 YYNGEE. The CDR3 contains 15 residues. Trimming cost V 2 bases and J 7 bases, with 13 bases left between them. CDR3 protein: CASSVSSRGNSPLHF. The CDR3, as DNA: TGTGCCAGCAGCGTGTCGTCTCGAGGAAATTCACCCCTCCACTTT. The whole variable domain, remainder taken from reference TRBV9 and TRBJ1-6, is DSGVTQTPKHLITATGQRVTLRCSPRSGDLSVYWYQQSLDQGLQFLIQYYNGEERAKGNILERFSAQQFPDLHSELNLSSLELGDSALYFCASSVSSRGNSPLHFGNGTRLTVT.

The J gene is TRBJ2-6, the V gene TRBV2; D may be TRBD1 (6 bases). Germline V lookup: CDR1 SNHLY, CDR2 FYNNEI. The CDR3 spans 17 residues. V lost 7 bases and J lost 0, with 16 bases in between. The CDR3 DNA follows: TGTGCCAGCACCAACGACAGGTTCGGCTCTGGGGCCAACGTCCTGACTTTC. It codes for CASTNDRFGSGANVLTF.

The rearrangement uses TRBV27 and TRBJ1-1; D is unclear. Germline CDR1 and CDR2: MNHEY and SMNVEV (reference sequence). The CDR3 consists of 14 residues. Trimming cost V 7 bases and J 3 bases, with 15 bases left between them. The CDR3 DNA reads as TGTGCCAGCACCAAAACGGGGATGTACACTGAAGCTTTCTTT. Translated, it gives CASTKTGMYTEAFF.

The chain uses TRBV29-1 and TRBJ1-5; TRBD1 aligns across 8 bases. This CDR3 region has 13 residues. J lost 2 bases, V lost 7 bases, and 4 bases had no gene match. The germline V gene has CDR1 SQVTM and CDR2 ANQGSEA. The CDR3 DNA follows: TGCAGCGCAGCACAGGGGGGCAATCAGCCCCAGCATTTT. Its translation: CSAAQGGNQPQHF.

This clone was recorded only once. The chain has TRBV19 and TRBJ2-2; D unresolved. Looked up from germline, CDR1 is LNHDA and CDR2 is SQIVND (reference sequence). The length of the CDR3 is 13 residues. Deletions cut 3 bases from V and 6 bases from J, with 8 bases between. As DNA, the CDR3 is TGTGCCAGTAGTATTCTGAGATCCGGGGAGCTGTTTTTT. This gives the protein CASSILRSGELFF.

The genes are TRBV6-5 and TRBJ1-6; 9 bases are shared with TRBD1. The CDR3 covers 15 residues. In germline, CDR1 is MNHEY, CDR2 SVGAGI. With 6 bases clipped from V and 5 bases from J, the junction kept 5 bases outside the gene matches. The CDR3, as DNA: TGTGCCAGCAGAGTGCGGGACAGGGATAATTCACCCCTCCACTTT. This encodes CASRVRDRDNSPLHF.

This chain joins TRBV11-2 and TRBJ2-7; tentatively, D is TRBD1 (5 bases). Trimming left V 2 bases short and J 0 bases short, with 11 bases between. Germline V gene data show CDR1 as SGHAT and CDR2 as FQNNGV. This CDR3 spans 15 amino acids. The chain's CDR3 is CASSLNGASSYEQYF. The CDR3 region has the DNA TGTGCCAGCAGCTTAAATGGGGCCAGCTCCTACGAGCAGTACTTC.

Here the CDR3 reads CASSFNSYNEQFF. CDR3 nucleotides: TGTGCCAGCAGCTTTAATTCCTACAATGAGCAGTTCTTC. The V call is TRBV11-3, the J call TRBJ2-1; D is undetermined. Germline CDR1 SGHNT, CDR2 YENEEA. The V gene lost 3 bases and the J gene lost 1 base, with 4 bases spanning the gap. CDR3 length: 13 amino acids.

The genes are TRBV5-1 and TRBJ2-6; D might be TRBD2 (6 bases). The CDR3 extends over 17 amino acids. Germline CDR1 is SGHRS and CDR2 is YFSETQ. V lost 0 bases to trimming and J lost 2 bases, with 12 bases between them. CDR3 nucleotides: TGCGCCAGCAGCTTGGCGGTGTCGGGAGCTGGGGCCAACGTCCTGACTTTC. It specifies CASSLAVSGAGANVLTF.

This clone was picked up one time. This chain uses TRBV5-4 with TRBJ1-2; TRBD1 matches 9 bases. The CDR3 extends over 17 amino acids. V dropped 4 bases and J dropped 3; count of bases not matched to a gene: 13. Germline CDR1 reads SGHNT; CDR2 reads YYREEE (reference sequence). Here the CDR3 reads CASSVVGGTGFDYGYTF. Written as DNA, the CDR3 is TGTGCCAGCAGCGTGGTGGGGGGGACAGGGTTCGACTATGGCTACACCTTC.

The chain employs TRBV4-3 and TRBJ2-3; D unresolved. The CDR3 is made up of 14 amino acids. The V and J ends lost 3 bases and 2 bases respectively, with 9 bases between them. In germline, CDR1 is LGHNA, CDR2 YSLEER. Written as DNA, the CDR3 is TGCGCCAGCAGCCACGACATTAACACAGATACGCAGTATTTT. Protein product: CASSHDINTDTQYF.

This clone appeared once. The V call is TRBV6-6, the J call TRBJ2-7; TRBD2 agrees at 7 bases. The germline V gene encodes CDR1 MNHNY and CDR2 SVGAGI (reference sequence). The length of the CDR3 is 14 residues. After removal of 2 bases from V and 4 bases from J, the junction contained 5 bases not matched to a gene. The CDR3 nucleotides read TGTGCCAGCAGTTACACCCTGGGGGGGTACGAGCAGTACTTC. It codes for CASSYTLGGYEQYF.